Listed below are T cell receptor beta chains from one sample, sequenced in a study of cytomegalovirus exposure and HLA in healthy donors. Libraries were prepared by immunoSEQ multiplex PCR; TCRdb keeps only in-frame clonotypes and omits some of them. The sample records about 160,000 clones, roughly four fifths being singletons. Specimen: PBMCs. These receptor sequences come from a woman aged 40 to 55 in good health and CMV-seronegative. The CDR3 runs from the conserved cysteine through the conserved F or W. The D gene is left open where the match is weak.

>TRBV12-5|-|TRBJ1-1
CASGLVLGRGSEAFF
TGTGCTAGTGGTTTGGTACTCGGTAGGGGCAGCGAAGCTTTCTTT
>TRBV6-5|TRBD1|TRBJ1-2
CASSQDRGRVYGYTF
TGTGCCAGCAGTCAAGACAGGGGGCGCGTCTATGGCTACACCTTC
>TRBV5-4|TRBD1|TRBJ2-7
CASSLSGQGSYEQYF
TGTGCCAGCAGCTTGTCGGGACAGGGGTCTTACGAGCAGTACTTC
>TRBV6-5|TRBD1|TRBJ1-2
CASSYTGQGAFGYTF
TGTGCCAGCAGTTACACTGGACAGGGGGCTTTTGGCTACACCTTC
>TRBV5-1|-|TRBJ2-6
CASSPGVGANVLTF
TGCGCCAGCAGCCCAGGGGTAGGGGCCAACGTCCTGACTTTC
>TRBV28|-|TRBJ1-5
CASSLWRAQPQHF
TGTGCCAGCAGTTTGTGGAGAGCTCAGCCCCAGCATTTT
>TRBV5-4|-|TRBJ2-5
CASSTGGDRSETQYF
TGTGCCAGCAGCACTGGCGGGGACAGATCAGAGACCCAGTACTTC
>TRBV6-1|TRBD2|TRBJ2-7
CASSEATSGDYEQYF
TGTGCCAGCAGTGAAGCAACTAGCGGGGACTACGAGCAGTACTTC
>TRBV15|TRBD1|TRBJ2-7
CATSLPGTGAYEQYF
TGTGCCACCAGCTTACCCGGGACAGGGGCCTACGAGCAGTACTTC
>TRBV7-8|-|TRBJ1-2
CASSFTPQANYGYTF
TGTGCCAGCAGCTTTACCCCCCAGGCTAACTATGGCTACACCTTC
>TRBV7-2|-|TRBJ1-6
CASSYNRDSPLHF
TGTGCCAGCAGCTACAACAGGGATTCACCCCTCCACTTT